Reported below is one TCR beta chain. These data come from a study of blood T cell repertoires in COVID-19. V was shortened by 3 bases and J by 4 bases, with 18 bases between the two germline ends. The CDR3 length is 15 residues. Germline CDR1 is GTSNPN and CDR2 is SVGIG (reference sequence). Repertoires were generated with immunoSEQ multiplex PCR, while TCRdb's copy carries only in-frame clones and drops some. The sample has more than 150,000 clones, over 70% seen once. The TCR originated in a man aged 60-69 years with active or convalescent COVID-19. The chain couples TRBV30 to TRBJ1-1, with D possibly being TRBD1 (6 bases). The sample comprised peripheral blood. The CDR3 nucleotides read TGTGCCTGGAGGGGGACGACAGGTGAGGCCACTGAAGCTTTCTTT. This codes for CAWRGTTGEATEAFF.